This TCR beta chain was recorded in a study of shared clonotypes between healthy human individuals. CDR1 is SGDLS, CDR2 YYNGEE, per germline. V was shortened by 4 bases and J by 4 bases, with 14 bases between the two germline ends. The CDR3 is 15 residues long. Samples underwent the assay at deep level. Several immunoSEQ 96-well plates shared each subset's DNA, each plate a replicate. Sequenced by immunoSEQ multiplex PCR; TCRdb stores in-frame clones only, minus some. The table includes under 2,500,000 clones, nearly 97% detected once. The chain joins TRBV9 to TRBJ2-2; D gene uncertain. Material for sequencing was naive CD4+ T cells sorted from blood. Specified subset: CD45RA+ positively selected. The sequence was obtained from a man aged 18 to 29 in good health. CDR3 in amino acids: CASSPYKPGTGELFF. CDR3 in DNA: TGTGCCAGCAGCCCCTATAAACCCGGCACCGGGGAGCTGTTTTTT.